One and the same sample provided the 11 T cell receptor beta chains below, sequenced in a study of shared clonotypes between healthy human individuals. The repertoire was sequenced with immunoSEQ multiplex PCR; TCRdb's copy has only in-frame clones and lacks some. The data show roughly 2.4 million clones, approximately 94% seen once. The sample taken for sequencing was naive CD4+ T cells sorted from blood. Subset reported: CD45RA+ positively selected. The receptor source for this set is a man in his late teens or twenties in good health.

The V call is TRBV7-2, the J call TRBJ2-5; 7 nucleotides line up with TRBD1. Germline values: CDR1 SGHTA, CDR2 FQGNSA. The CDR3 is 15 residues long. J was trimmed by 0 bases and V by 1 base; bases with no gene match: 2. CDR3 protein: CASSLGTGDQETQYF. The CDR3 bases are TGTGCCAGCAGCTTAGGGACAGGCGACCAAGAGACCCAGTACTTC.

The chain joins TRBV6-5 to TRBJ1-5, with 7 bases lining up with TRBD1. The ends lost 5 bases at V and 3 bases at J; junction bases unmatched: 7. The length of the CDR3 is 15 residues. The germline CDR1 and CDR2 sequences are MNHEY and SVGAGI. DNA of the CDR3: TGTGCCAGCAGTGTACAGGGGATAGTCAATCAGCCCCAGCATTTT. Its protein product is CASSVQGIVNQPQHF.

V usage is TRBV30 and J usage is TRBJ2-1; 8 bases fit TRBD2. From germline, CDR1 is GTSNPN and CDR2 SVGIG (reference sequence). This CDR3 has 16 amino acids. V trimming: 1 base; J trimming: 5 bases; junction bases outside the gene matches: 10. The CDR3 reads CAWSDIGRAKNNEQFF. CDR3 in DNA: TGTGCCTGGAGTGACATCGGGAGGGCCAAGAACAATGAGCAGTTCTTC.

This clone was seen a single time. The chain joins TRBV7-6 to TRBJ1-3; D perhaps matches TRBD1 (5 bases). The CDR3 has 14 amino acids. Between the trimmed V and J ends, which lost 2 bases and 7 bases, there was a span of 12 bases. Germline CDR1 SGHVS, CDR2 FNYEAQ. The CDR3 spells CASSLNPGFNTIYF. CDR3 nucleotides: TGTGCCAGCAGCTTAAACCCAGGGTTTAACACCATATATTTT.

The rearrangement joins TRBV6-1 to TRBJ2-1; 9 positions match TRBD2. Germline V lookup: CDR1 MNHNS, CDR2 SASEGT. This CDR3 is 18 amino acids long. V trimming: 2 bases; J trimming: 0 bases; junction bases outside the gene matches: 8. The CDR3 region has the DNA TGTGCCAGCAGTGAATATAGCGGGAGAAGGAGCTCCTACAATGAGCAGTTCTTC. It is translated as CASSEYSGRRSSYNEQFF.

The chain has TRBV29-1 and TRBJ1-2; perhaps TRBD1 as D (5 bases). V dropped 4 bases and J dropped 2 bases, with 11 bases sitting between them. Germline values: CDR1 SQVTM, CDR2 ANQGSEA. The CDR3 sequence is 13 residues long. The CDR3 loop reads CSVVVQGNYGYTF. The CDR3 DNA reads TGCAGCGTTGTAGTTCAGGGCAACTATGGCTACACCTTC. Variable domain in full (rest from reference TRBV29-1 and TRBJ1-2): SAVISQKPSRDICQRGTSLTIQCQVDSQVTMMFWYRQQPGQSLTLIATANQGSEATYESGFVIDKFPISRPNLTFSTLTVSNMSPEDSSIYLCSVVVQGNYGYTFGSGTRLTVV.

The chain recombines TRBV7-2 with TRBJ2-4; either TRBD1 or TRBD2 may fit D (5 bases each). The CDR3 length is 13 residues. Germline V gene lookup returns CDR1 SGHTA and CDR2 FQGNSA. The V and J ends lost 5 bases and 6 bases respectively, with 11 bases between them. For the CDR3, the DNA is TGTGCCAGCAGCCCCGGGGCTGGAAACATTCAGTACTTC. Protein product: CASSPGAGNIQYF.

The CDR3 region has the DNA TGTGCTAGTGGTTTGGTTGTGCTAGCGGTACCTTATGAGTACTTC. Protein product: CASGLVVLAVPYEYF. The chain carries TRBV12-5 and TRBJ2-7; 7 bases align to TRBD2. V shed 0 bases and J 11 bases; nucleotides not matched to a gene: 13. The CDR3 is 15 amino acids. CDR1 and CDR2 from the germline V gene are LGHNT and FRNRAP.

About this clone itself: This sample includes further DNA sequences coding for the same CDR3. This chain uses TRBV5-1 with TRBJ2-2, with 9 bases matching TRBD1. Germline V gene data show CDR1 as SGHRS and CDR2 as YFSETQ. CDR3 length: 16 residues. V dropped 4 bases and J dropped 0; count of bases not matched to a gene: 4. The CDR3 nucleotides are TGCGCCAGCAGCCCCGGACAGGGGACGAACACCGGGGAGCTGTTTTTT. Its protein product is CASSPGQGTNTGELFF. Full variable domain (missing parts from reference TRBV5-1 and TRBJ2-2): KAGVTQTPRYLIKTRGQQVTLSCSPISGHRSVSWYQQTPGQGLQFLFEYFSETQRNKGNFPGRFSGRQFSNSRSEMNVSTLELGDSALYLCASSPGQGTNTGELFFGEGSRLTVL.

V is TRBV30 and J is TRBJ1-2; D possibly corresponds to TRBD1 (6 bases). The CDR3 contains 13 residues. Germline V gene lookup returns CDR1 GTSNPN and CDR2 SVGIG (reference sequence). Trimming removed 0 bases at V and 8 bases at J, with 13 bases between. CDR3 region: CAWSVRGGEGYTF. The DNA of the CDR3 is TGTGCCTGGAGTGTACGAGGGGGGGAAGGCTACACCTTC.

The CDR3 loop reads CGAGRGDGVGDSPLHF. The CDR3 nucleotides are TGTGGTGCCGGCAGGGGAGATGGTGTCGGGGATTCACCCCTCCACTTT. The rearrangement uses TRBV28 and TRBJ1-6; maybe TRBD1 (6 bases). CDR1 and CDR2 (germline): MDHEN, SYDVKM. This CDR3 region has 16 residues.